This T cell receptor beta chain was obtained from a study of blood T cell repertoires in COVID-19. Study summary: PBMCs, B-cell-depleted T cells, or T cells were the source of the cDNA or gDNA that made up the material.

This CDR3 comprises 18 residues. Trimming took 3 bases from V and 6 from J; bases not matched to a gene: 15. Germline V CDR1 and CDR2: KGHSH, LQKENI. This clone was observed a few times. Original analysis: The authors estimated nucleated cell counts from reference gene primer amplification. Here immunoSEQ multiplex PCR was the method, and the copy in TCRdb shows in-frame clones only, minus some. The V and J calls and clone size were taken over from that table, and D and trimming were inferred from the DNA. Here the sample spans approximately 150,000 clones, around 85% being singletons. Sequences were obtained from PBMCs or T cells enriched from blood (not recorded which). The TCR sequence derives from a woman aged 40 to 55 who had recovered from COVID-19. The chain couples TRBV18 to TRBJ2-1; 9 positions match TRBD2. CDR3 DNA sequence: TGTGCCAGCTCACCGGCGATAGCGGGAGTTGGGTCTGGCAATGAGCAGTTCTTC. Translated, it gives CASSPAIAGVGSGNEQFF.